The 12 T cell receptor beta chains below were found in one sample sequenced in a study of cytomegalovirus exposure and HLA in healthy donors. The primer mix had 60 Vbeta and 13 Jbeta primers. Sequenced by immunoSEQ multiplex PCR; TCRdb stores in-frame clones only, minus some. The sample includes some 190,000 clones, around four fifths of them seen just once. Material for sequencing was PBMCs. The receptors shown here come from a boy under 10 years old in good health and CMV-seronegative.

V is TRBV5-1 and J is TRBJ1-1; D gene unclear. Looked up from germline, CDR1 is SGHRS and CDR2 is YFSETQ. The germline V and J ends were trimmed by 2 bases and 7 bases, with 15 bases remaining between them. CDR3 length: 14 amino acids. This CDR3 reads CASSLAGFLNEAFF. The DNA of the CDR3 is TGCGCCAGCAGCTTAGCGGGGTTTCTAAATGAAGCTTTCTTT.

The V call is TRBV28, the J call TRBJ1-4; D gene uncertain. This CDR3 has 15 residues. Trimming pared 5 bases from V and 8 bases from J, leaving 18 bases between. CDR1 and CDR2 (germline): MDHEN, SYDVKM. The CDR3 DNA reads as TGTGCCAGCAGTGACCTCAGCAGGCTGTCGGAAAAACTGTTTTTT. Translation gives CASSDLSRLSEKLFF.

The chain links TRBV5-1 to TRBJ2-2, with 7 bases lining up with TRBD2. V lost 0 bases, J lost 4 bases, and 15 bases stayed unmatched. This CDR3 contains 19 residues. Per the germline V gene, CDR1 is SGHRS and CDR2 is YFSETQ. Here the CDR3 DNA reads TGCGCCAGCAGCTTGGATCGGGGATCCCCCGGGAGGCCCACCGGGGAGCTGTTTTTT. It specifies CASSLDRGSPGRPTGELFF.

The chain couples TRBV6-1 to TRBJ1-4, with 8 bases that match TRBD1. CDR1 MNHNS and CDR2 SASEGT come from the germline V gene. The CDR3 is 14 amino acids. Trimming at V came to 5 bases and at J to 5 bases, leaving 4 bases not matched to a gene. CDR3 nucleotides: TGTGCCAGCAGTTCCGACAGGGGAAATGAAAAACTGTTTTTT. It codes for CASSSDRGNEKLFF.

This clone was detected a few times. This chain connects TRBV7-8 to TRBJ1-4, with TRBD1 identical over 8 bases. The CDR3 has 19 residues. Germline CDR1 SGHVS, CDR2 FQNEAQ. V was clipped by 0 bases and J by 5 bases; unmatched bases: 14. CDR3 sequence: CASSLAKWGQDLPNEKLFF. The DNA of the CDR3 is TGTGCCAGCAGCTTAGCGAAGTGGGGACAGGATTTGCCCAATGAAAAACTGTTTTTT.

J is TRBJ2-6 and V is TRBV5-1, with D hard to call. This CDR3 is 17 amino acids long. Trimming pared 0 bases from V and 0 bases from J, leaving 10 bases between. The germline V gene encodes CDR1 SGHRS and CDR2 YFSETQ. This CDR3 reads CASSLGHAFSGANVLTF. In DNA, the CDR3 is TGCGCCAGCAGCTTGGGACACGCATTCTCTGGGGCCAACGTCCTGACTTTC.

The CDR3 nucleotides are TGTGCCTGGAGTCAACTAGCGGGGGCCCCTTGGAGGGTGTTCTTC. Translation gives CAWSQLAGAPWRVFF. This chain links TRBV30 with TRBJ2-1; 11 bases align to TRBD2. Trimming cost V 2 bases and J 15 bases; bases outside gene matches: 15. CDR1 GTSNPN and CDR2 SVGIG come from the germline V gene (reference sequence). The CDR3 totals 15 residues.

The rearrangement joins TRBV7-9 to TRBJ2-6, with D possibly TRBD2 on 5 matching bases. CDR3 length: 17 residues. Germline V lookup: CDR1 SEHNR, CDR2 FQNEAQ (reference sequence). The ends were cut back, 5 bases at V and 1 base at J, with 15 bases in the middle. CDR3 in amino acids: CASSLAVRESGANVLTF. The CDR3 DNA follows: TGTGCCAGCAGCCTCGCCGTAAGGGAGTCTGGGGCCAACGTCCTGACTTTC.

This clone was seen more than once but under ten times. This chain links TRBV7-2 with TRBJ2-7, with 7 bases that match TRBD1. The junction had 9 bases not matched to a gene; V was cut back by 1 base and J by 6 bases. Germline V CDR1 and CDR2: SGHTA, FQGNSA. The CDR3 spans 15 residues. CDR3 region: CASSLVAQGFSEQYV. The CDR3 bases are TGTGCCAGCAGCTTAGTGGCACAGGGGTTTTCCGAGCAGTACGTC.

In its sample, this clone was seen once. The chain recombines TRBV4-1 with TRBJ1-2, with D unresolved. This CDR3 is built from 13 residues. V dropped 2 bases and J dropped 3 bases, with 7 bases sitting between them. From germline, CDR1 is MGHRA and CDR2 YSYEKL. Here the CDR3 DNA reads TGCGCCAGCAGCCAATCAGGATACTATGGCTACACCTTC. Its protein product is CASSQSGYYGYTF.

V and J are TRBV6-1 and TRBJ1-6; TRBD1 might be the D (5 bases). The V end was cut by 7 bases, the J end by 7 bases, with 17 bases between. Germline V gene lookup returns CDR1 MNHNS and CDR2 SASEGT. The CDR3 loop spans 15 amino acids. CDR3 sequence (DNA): TGTGCCAGCACCCTGCAAGGGGTTGAGAATTCACCCCTCCACTTT. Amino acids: CASTLQGVENSPLHF.

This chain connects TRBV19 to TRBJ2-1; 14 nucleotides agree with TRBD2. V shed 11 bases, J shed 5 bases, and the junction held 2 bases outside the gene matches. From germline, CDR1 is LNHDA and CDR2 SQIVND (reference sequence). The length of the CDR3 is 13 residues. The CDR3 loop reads CASGLAGDNEQFF. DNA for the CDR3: TGTGCCTCGGGACTAGCGGGAGACAATGAGCAGTTCTTC.